The entry below gives a single T cell receptor (beta chain) sequence along with its context. The antigen is not known. The entry originates in a study of OX40 agonist ivuxolimab in advanced cancers. Findings and limits, study-wide: The CD4+ and CD8+ T cells in the blood had expanded clonally by week 6 at 0.1 to 3.0 mg/kg.

Germline V gene data show CDR1 as SNHLY and CDR2 as FYNNEI. This CDR3 contains 14 residues. Trimming cost V 7 bases and J 2 bases; bases outside gene matches: 6. The repertoire was sequenced with immunoSEQ multiplex PCR; TCRdb's copy has only in-frame clones and lacks some. Of about 88,000 clones in the sample, 85% were seen once. Patients who had autoimmune disease history or got systemic immunosuppression were left out. This sequence joins TRBV2 and TRBJ2-7; 9 nucleotides align to TRBD2. The sample in question was CD4+ or CD8+ T cells sorted from blood, obtained in a trial of the OX40 agonist ivuxolimab. The sequence came from an adult with an advanced solid tumor such as melanoma, head and neck, liver or kidney cancer. The CDR3 spells CASKVASGAYEQYF. CDR3 nucleotides: TGTGCCAGCAAGGTGGCTAGCGGGGCCTACGAGCAGTACTTC.